The rows below give T cell receptor beta chains drawn from one sample of a study of Graves' ophthalmopathy and Graves' hyperthyroidism. In TCRdb, the multiplex PCR reads were re-called with MiXCR into one record per CDR3 protein. The table includes 400,000 to 500,000 distinct CDR3 sequences, under 25% detected once. Sequencing was done on a sample of peripheral blood. These TCRs come from a woman between 18 and 29 years old with stable Graves' hyperthyroidism. Each CDR3 is given with its conserved first and last residue. Each record gives: clone size, J gene, D gene, V gene, CDR3 protein, CDR3 DNA. A D gene is named only where the DNA matches it firmly. Rows give clone size only sometimes, using once, few, many, or a class for an expanded clone.

>many|TRBJ2-7|TRBD1|TRBV4-3
CASSPVTGGHGEQYF
TGCGCCAGCAGCCCCGTAACAGGGGGCCACGGGGAGCAGTACTTC
>many|TRBJ1-6|TRBD1|TRBV14
CASSQYGGQGNSPLHF
TGTGCCAGCAGCCAATACGGGGGACAGGGAAATTCACCCCTCCACTTT
>many|TRBJ2-7|TRBD1|TRBV30
CAWSVETGLEQYF
TGTGCCTGGAGTGTAGAGACAGGGCTAGAGCAGTACTTC
>many|TRBJ1-1|NA|TRBV19
CASRTPLFTEAFF
TGTGCCAGTAGGACACCTTTGTTCACTGAAGCTTTCTTT
>many|TRBJ2-5|NA|TRBV4-3
CASSQGLPGETQYF
TGCGCCAGCAGCCAAGGGCTCCCCGGGGAGACCCAGTACTTC
>NA|TRBJ2-5|TRBD2|TRBV20-1
CSATRTSGGWSQYF
TGCAGTGCTACTAGAACTAGCGGGGGATGGTCCCAGTACTTC
>many|TRBJ1-6|NA|TRBV5-1
CASSPGTGRNSPLHF
TGCGCCAGCAGCCCGGGAACAGGGCGAAATTCACCCCTCCACTTT
>few|TRBJ1-2|NA|TRBV30
CAWRVDWGGYTF
TGTGCCTGGAGGGTAGACTGGGGAGGCTACACCTTC
>NA|TRBJ2-2|TRBD2|TRBV11-1
CASSLAVAGSNTGELFF
TGTGCCAGCAGCTTAGCTGTAGCGGGATCGAACACCGGGGAGCTGTTTTTT
>few|TRBJ1-2|NA|TRBV12-3/TRBV12-4
CASSFRNPYGYTF
TGTGCCAGCAGTTTCAGGAACCCCTATGGCTACACCTTC
>NA|TRBJ2-5|NA|TRBV27
CASSLTFDQETQYF
TGTGCCAGCAGTTTGACATTCGACCAAGAGACCCAGTACTTC
>many|TRBJ2-3|NA|TRBV29-1
CSSESGTDTQYF
TGCAGCTCCGAGTCAGGCACAGATACGCAGTATTTT
>many|TRBJ1-2|TRBD1|TRBV6-5
CASSYGVDRAYGYTF
TGTGCCAGCAGTTACGGGGTAGACAGGGCCTATGGCTACACCTTC
>many|TRBJ2-7|NA|TRBV7-2
CASSTRQGGGYEQYF
TGTGCCAGCAGCACCCGACAGGGAGGGGGCTACGAGCAGTACTTC
>many|TRBJ2-5|TRBD2|TRBV10-3
CAISRTSQETQYF
TGTGCCATCAGTCGGACTAGCCAAGAGACCCAGTACTTC
>many|TRBJ2-2|TRBD1|TRBV7-8
CASSRSGTGPTGELFF
TGTGCCAGCAGCCGATCCGGGACAGGGCCAACCGGGGAGCTGTTTTTT
>many|TRBJ1-1|TRBD1|TRBV19
CASSSGTANTEAFF
TGTGCCAGTAGTAGTGGGACAGCGAACACTGAAGCTTTCTTT
>many|TRBJ2-7|NA|TRBV12-3/TRBV12-4
CASSPRTSGDIHEQYF
TGTGCCAGCAGCCCGCGGACGTCGGGAGATATCCACGAGCAGTACTTC
>NA|TRBJ1-2|TRBD1|TRBV12-3/TRBV12-4
CASSYDRAHGYTF
TGTGCCAGCAGTTACGACAGGGCGCATGGCTACACCTTC
>many|TRBJ1-5|NA|TRBV20-1
CSAYSGRDQPQHF
TGCAGTGCTTACTCGGGCAGGGATCAGCCCCAGCATTTT
>NA|TRBJ1-1|NA|TRBV2
CASSEGPNTEAFF
TGTGCCAGCAGTGAGGGCCCTAACACTGAAGCTTTCTTT
>many|TRBJ2-7|TRBD1|TRBV6-5
CASRMDRNSYEQYF
TGTGCCAGCAGAATGGACAGGAACTCCTACGAGCAGTACTTC
>few|TRBJ2-4|NA|TRBV28
CASSPPGEVAKNIQYF
TGTGCCAGCAGCCCCCCTGGGGAGGTGGCCAAAAACATTCAGTACTTC
>many|TRBJ2-2|NA|TRBV14
CASSHSYPGSNTGELFF
TGTGCCAGCAGCCATTCATACCCGGGGTCGAACACCGGGGAGCTGTTTTTT
>many|TRBJ2-7|NA|TRBV29-1
CSVEDRIYEQYF
TGCAGCGTTGAAGACCGGATCTACGAGCAGTACTTC
>many|TRBJ1-5|TRBD1|TRBV11-2
CASSSGTASNQPQHF
TGTGCCAGCAGCTCCGGGACAGCAAGCAATCAGCCCCAGCATTTT
>many|TRBJ1-5|NA|TRBV28
CASSVRDQPQHF
TGTGCCAGCAGTGTTCGGGATCAGCCCCAGCATTTT
>few|TRBJ1-5|NA|TRBV6-2/TRBV6-3
CASSYSEGMGQPQHF
TGTGCCAGCAGTTACTCGGAGGGGATGGGTCAGCCCCAGCATTTT
>many|TRBJ2-7|TRBD2|TRBV20-1
CSARVRLAGSYEQYF
TGCAGTGCTAGAGTTCGGCTAGCGGGATCCTACGAGCAGTACTTC
>NA|TRBJ1-1|NA|TRBV12-3/TRBV12-4
CASSFPNMNTEAFF
TGTGCCAGCAGTTTCCCAAACATGAACACTGAAGCTTTCTTT
>many|TRBJ1-5|NA|TRBV18
CASSPVGWFQPQHF
TGTGCCAGCTCACCGGTAGGGTGGTTTCAGCCCCAGCATTTT
>many|TRBJ2-7|TRBD2|TRBV28
CASSAPSSGLTYEQYF
TGTGCCAGCAGTGCGCCGTCTAGCGGGCTCACCTACGAGCAGTACTTC
>NA|TRBJ1-2|TRBD1|TRBV20-1
CSAWTGALSYGYTF
TGCAGTGCTTGGACAGGGGCGTTGAGCTATGGCTACACCTTC
>many|TRBJ2-7|NA|TRBV20-1
CSAKGGYEQYF
TGCAGTGCAAAGGGGGGGTACGAGCAGTACTTC
>few|TRBJ2-7|TRBD2|TRBV4-1
CASSQVFALAGVRSYEQYF
TGCGCCAGCAGCCAAGTGTTCGCACTAGCGGGAGTAAGATCCTACGAGCAGTACTTC
>many|TRBJ2-7|NA|TRBV10-3
CAIKHKSSYEQYF
TGTGCCATCAAGCATAAAAGTTCCTACGAGCAGTACTTC
>many|TRBJ2-5|TRBD2|TRBV29-1
CSVVGLAGVETQYF
TGCAGCGTTGTGGGACTAGCGGGAGTAGAGACCCAGTACTTC
>NA|TRBJ2-6|NA|TRBV6-1
CASSAGGVIGANVLTF
TGTGCCAGCAGTGCCGGAGGGGTGATCGGGGCCAACGTCCTGACTTTC
>NA|TRBJ2-2|TRBD2|TRBV30
CAWSPSGGSNTGELFF
TGTGCCTGGAGTCCTAGCGGAGGGTCGAACACCGGGGAGCTGTTTTTT
>NA|TRBJ1-3|NA|TRBV12-3/TRBV12-4
CASTVGLNSGNTIYF
TGTGCCAGCACCGTCGGACTGAACTCTGGAAACACCATATATTTT
>many|TRBJ1-5|NA|TRBV6-2/TRBV6-3
CASSYSLGAQPQHF
TGTGCCAGCAGTTACTCGCTAGGGGCACAGCCCCAGCATTTT
>NA|TRBJ1-2|NA|TRBV27
CASSLDATVYGYTF
TGTGCCAGCAGTCTCGACGCCACCGTCTATGGCTACACCTTC
>many|TRBJ2-6|NA|TRBV12-3/TRBV12-4
CASSFRGGGSGANVLTF
TGTGCCAGCAGTTTCAGGGGAGGAGGCTCTGGGGCCAACGTCCTGACTTTC
>NA|TRBJ2-7|NA|TRBV6-5
CASSYGGVSEQYF
TGTGCCAGCAGTTACGGTGGGGTTAGCGAGCAGTACTTC
>NA|TRBJ2-3|TRBD2|TRBV2
CASTRLAGGDTQYF
TGTGCCAGCACCCGACTAGCGGGGGGGGATACGCAGTATTTT
>many|TRBJ1-2|NA|TRBV10-3
CAISDGSYGYTF
TGTGCCATCAGCGACGGATCCTATGGCTACACCTTC
>many|TRBJ2-2|NA|TRBV29-1
CSSHQNTGELFF
TGCAGCTCCCATCAGAACACCGGGGAGCTGTTTTTT
>many|TRBJ1-1|NA|TRBV18
CASSPTRRDVEAFF
TGTGCCAGCTCACCTACTCGGAGGGATGTTGAAGCTTTCTTT
>NA|TRBJ1-1|NA|TRBV29-1
CSVGTRLGANTEAFF
TGCAGCGTTGGGACGAGATTAGGAGCGAACACTGAAGCTTTCTTT
>many|TRBJ2-7|NA|TRBV9
CASSSTPIREQYF
TGTGCCAGCAGCTCCACCCCAATCAGGGAGCAGTACTTC
>NA|TRBJ1-6|NA|TRBV15
CATRHYNSPLHF
TGTGCCACCAGGCACTATAATTCACCCCTCCACTTT
>many|TRBJ2-4|NA|TRBV19
CASRLDWTKNIQYF
TGTGCCAGTCGACTAGATTGGACGAAAAACATTCAGTACTTC
>many|TRBJ2-2|NA|TRBV12-3/TRBV12-4
CATEPGDTGELFF
TGTGCCACTGAGCCGGGTGACACCGGGGAGCTGTTTTTT
>many|TRBJ1-3|NA|TRBV29-1
CSVEKTGYGNTIYF
TGCAGCGTCGAAAAAACGGGATATGGAAACACCATATATTTT